These T cell receptor beta chains were read from a single sample in a study of blood T cell repertoires in COVID-19. Clones were sequenced by immunoSEQ multiplex PCR, and TCRdb holds only the in-frame ones, with some missing. The sample consists of tens of thousands of clones, 88% of them appearing once. Sequenced: peripheral blood. Receptors originate from a woman between 55 and 75 years old with COVID-19, enrolled during active disease. Each CDR3 is given without its conserved first and last residue. A D gene is named only where the DNA matches it firmly.

d_call | v_call | cdr3_length | cdr3_aa
TRBD1 | TRBV13 | 14 | ASSLLAGTGETEAF
- | TRBV19 | 14 | ASTPYNRGSNQPQH
TRBD1 | TRBV6-2/TRBV6-3 | 13 | ASSLTGGDNQPQH
- | TRBV13 | 11 | ASSLEPRDTQY
- | TRBV7-9 | 12 | ASSLSDSNQPQH
- | TRBV4-3 | 11 | ASSLGGNTEAF
- | TRBV29-1 | 14 | SVEDRSGVVRNEQY
TRBD1 | TRBV4-2 | 12 | ASSQQGGESPLH
- | TRBV29-1 | 8 | SVVSYGYT
- | TRBV10-3 | 14 | AISESNSSGANVLT
- | TRBV19 | 11 | ASSIALYQPQH